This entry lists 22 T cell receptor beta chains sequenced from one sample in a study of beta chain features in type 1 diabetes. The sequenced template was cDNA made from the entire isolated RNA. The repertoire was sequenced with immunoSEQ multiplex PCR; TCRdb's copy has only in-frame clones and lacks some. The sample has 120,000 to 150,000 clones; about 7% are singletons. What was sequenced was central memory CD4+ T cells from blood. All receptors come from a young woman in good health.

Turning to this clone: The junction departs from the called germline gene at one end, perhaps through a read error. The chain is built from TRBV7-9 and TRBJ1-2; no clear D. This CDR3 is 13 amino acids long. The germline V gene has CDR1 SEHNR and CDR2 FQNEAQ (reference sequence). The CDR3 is CASSPQGGYGYTF. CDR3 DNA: TGCGCCAGCAGCCCCCAAGGAGGCTATGGCTACACCTTC.

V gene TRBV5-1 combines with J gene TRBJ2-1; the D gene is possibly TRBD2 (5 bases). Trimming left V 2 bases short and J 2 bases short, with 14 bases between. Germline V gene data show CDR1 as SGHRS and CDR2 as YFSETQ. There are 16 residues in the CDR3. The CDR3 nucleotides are TGCGCCAGCAGCTTACTAGTTTCGGGCCCCTACAATGAGCAGTTCTTC. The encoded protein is CASSLLVSGPYNEQFF.

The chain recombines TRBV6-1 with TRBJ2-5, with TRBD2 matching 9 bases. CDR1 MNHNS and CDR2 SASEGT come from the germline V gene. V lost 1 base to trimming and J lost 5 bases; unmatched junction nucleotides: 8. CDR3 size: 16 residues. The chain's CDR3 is CASSEGIAGVWETQYF. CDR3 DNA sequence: TGTGCCAGCAGTGAAGGGATAGCGGGAGTTTGGGAGACCCAGTACTTC.

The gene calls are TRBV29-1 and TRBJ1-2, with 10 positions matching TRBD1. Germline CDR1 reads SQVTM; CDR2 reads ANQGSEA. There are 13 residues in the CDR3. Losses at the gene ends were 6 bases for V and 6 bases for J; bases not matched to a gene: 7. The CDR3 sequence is CSVRRDRGNGYTF. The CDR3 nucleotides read TGCAGCGTCCGAAGGGACAGGGGCAATGGCTACACCTTC.

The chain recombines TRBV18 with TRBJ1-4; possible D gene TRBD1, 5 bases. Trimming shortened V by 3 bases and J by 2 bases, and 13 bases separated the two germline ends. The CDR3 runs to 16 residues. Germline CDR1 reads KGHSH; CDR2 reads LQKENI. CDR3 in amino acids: CASSPKAGRTNEKLFF. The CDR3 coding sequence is TGTGCCAGCTCACCCAAGGCAGGGCGGACTAATGAAAAACTGTTTTTT.

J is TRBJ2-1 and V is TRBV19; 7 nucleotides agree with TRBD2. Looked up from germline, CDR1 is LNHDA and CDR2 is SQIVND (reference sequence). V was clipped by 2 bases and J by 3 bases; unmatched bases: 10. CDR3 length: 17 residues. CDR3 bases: TGTGCCAGTAGTATATCCTCTAGAGCGGGGCTCTACAATGAGCAGTTCTTC. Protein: CASSISSRAGLYNEQFF.

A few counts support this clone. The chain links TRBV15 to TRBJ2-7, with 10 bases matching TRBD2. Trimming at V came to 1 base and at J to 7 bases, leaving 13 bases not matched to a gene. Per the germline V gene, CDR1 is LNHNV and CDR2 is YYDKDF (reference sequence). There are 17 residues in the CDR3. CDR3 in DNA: TGTGCCACCAGCAGAGGGTCAGGGGAGCGGGAGGGCCATGAGCAGTACTTC. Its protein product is CATSRGSGEREGHEQYF.

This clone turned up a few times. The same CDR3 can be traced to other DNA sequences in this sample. DNA for the CDR3: TGTGCCAGCAGTTCCCGACAGGGGGGCACAGATACGCAGTATTTT. Its translation: CASSSRQGGTDTQYF. The rearrangement uses TRBV7-3 and TRBJ2-3; 9 positions agree with TRBD1. This CDR3 has 15 amino acids. Germline loops: CDR1 SGHTA, CDR2 FQGTGA. Unmatched junction bases numbered 5, after V lost 6 bases and J lost 1 base.

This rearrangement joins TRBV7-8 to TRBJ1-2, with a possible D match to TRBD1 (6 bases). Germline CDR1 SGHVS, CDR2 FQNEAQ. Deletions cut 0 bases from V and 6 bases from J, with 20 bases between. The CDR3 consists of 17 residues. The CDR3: CASSLASRQVDFHGYTF. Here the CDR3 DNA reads TGTGCCAGCAGCTTAGCGAGTCGACAGGTAGACTTCCATGGCTACACCTTC.

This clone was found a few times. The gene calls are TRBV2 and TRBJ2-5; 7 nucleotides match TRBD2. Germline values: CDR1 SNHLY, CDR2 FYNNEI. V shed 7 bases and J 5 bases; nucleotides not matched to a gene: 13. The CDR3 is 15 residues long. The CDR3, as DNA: TGTGCCAGCATGAGGTTTGGGGGGGGACCTGAGACCCAGTACTTC. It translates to CASMRFGGGPETQYF.

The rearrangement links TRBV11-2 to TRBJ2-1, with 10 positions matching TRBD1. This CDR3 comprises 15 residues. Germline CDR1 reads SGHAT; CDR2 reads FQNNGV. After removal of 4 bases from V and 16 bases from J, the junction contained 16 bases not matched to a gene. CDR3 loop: CASSSPGQGNQTSFF. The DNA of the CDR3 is TGTGCCAGCAGCTCGCCGGGACAGGGGAACCAGACTAGTTTCTTC. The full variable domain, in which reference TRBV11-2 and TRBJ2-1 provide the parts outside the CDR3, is EAGVAQSPRYKIIEKRQSVAFWCNPISGHATLYWYQQILGQGPKLLIQFQNNGVVDDSQLPKDRFSAERLKGVDSTLKIQPAKLEDSAVYLCASSSPGQGNQTSFFGPGTRLTVL.

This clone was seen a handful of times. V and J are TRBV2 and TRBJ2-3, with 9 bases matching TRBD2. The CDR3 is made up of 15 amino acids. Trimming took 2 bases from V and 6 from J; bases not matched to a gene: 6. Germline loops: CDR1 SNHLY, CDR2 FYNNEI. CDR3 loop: CASSEQVAGADTQYF. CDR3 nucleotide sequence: TGTGCCAGCAGTGAACAGGTAGCGGGAGCCGATACGCAGTATTTT.

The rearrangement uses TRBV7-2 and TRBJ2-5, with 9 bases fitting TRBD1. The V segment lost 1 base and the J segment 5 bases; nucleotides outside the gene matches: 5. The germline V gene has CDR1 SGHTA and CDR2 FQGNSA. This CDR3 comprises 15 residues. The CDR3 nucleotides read TGTGCCAGCAGCTTAGGGGGACAGGGAGCGGAGACCCAGTACTTC. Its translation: CASSLGGQGAETQYF.

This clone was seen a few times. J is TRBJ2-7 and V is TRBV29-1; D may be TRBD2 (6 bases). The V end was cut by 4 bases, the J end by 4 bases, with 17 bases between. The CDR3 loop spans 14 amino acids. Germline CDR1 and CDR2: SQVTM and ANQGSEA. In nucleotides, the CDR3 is TGCAGCGTTGGCGGGGACCTCCCTCCATACGAGCAGTACTTC. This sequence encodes CSVGGDLPPYEQYF.

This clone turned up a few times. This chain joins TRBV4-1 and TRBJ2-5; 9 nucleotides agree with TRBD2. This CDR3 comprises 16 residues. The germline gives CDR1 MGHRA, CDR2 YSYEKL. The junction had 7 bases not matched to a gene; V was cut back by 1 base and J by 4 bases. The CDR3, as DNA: TGCGCCAGCAGCCAAGGTAGCGGGAGTTTGTCAGAGACCCAGTACTTC. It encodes CASSQGSGSLSETQYF.

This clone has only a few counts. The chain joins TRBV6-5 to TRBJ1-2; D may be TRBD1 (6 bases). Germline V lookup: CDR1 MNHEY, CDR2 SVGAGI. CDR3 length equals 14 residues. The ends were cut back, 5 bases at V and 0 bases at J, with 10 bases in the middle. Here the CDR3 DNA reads TGTGCCAGCAGTACAGGGACGTCTAACTATGGCTACACCTTC. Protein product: CASSTGTSNYGYTF.

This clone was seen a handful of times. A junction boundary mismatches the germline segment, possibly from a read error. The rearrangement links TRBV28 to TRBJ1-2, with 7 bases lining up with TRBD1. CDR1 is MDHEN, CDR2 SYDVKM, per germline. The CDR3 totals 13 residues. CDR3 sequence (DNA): TGCGCCCTGAGGGACAGTGCCAACTATGGCTACACCTTC. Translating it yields CALRDSANYGYTF.

This CDR3 is CASSLSSGRFSGETQYF. CDR3 sequence (DNA): TGTGCCAGCAGCTTATCCAGCGGGAGGTTTTCGGGAGAGACCCAGTACTTC. The chain has TRBV7-2 and TRBJ2-5; TRBD2 matches at 9 bases. The CDR3 loop spans 17 amino acids. The germline CDR1 and CDR2 sequences are SGHTA and FQGNSA. V was pared by 2 bases and J by 4 bases, with 11 bases of the junction left unmatched.

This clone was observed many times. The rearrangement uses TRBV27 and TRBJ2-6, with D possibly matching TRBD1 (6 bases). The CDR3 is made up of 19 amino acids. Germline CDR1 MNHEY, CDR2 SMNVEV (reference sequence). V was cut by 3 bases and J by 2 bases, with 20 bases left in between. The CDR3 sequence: CASSFQTGPQRPGANVLTF. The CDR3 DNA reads TGTGCCAGCAGTTTCCAGACAGGACCCCAACGCCCTGGGGCCAACGTCCTGACTTTC.

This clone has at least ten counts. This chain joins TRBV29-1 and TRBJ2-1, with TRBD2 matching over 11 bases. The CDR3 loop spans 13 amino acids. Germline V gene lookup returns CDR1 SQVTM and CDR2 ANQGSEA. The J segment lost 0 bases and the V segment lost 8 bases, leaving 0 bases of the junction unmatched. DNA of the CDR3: TGCAGCACTAGCGGGAGCTCCTACAATGAGCAGTTCTTC. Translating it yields CSTSGSSYNEQFF.

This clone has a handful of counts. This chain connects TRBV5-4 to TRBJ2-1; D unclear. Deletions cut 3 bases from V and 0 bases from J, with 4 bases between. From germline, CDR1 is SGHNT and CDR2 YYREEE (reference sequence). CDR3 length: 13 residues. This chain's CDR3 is CASSWSSYNEQFF. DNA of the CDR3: TGTGCCAGCAGCTGGAGCTCCTACAATGAGCAGTTCTTC.

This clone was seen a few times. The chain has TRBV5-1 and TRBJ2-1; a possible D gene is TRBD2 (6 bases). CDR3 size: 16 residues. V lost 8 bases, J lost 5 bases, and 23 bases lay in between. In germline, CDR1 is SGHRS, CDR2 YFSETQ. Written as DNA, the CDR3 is TGCGCCAGTCGAAACACCCCGGGACTGGGGAACAATGAGCAGTTCTTC. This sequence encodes CASRNTPGLGNNEQFF.